This T cell receptor (beta chain) was sequenced in a study of Graves' ophthalmopathy and Graves' hyperthyroidism. This clonotype has at least ten counts. Amplification of TCR beta CDR3 regions used RNA transcripts. An opening RT-PCR round employed HTBI primers and preceded a second-round multiplex PCR. In TCRdb, the multiplex PCR reads were re-called with MiXCR into one record per CDR3 protein. The sample includes about 400,000 distinct CDR3 sequences, 21% of them seen just once. The germline gives CDR1 SGHRS, CDR2 YFSETQ. This CDR3 has 14 residues. Deletions cut 1 base from V and 4 bases from J, with 11 bases between.

The chain combines TRBV5-1 with TRBJ2-5; D remains unclear. The specimen sequenced was peripheral blood. The receptor comes from a woman aged 18-35 years with stable Graves' hyperthyroidism. In DNA form, the CDR3 reads TGCGCCAGCAGCTTGTATCCAGGCGGAGAGACCCAGTACTTC. It translates to CASSLYPGGETQYF.